These 4 T cell receptor beta chains were all obtained from the same sample, sequenced in a study of T cell changes during pregnancy in multiple sclerosis. Method: immunoSEQ multiplex PCR; TCRdb's copy keeps in-frame clones and lacks some. Among tens of thousands of clones listed, around 93% were seen once. The sequencing here drew on CD8+ T cells from peripheral blood mononuclear cells, taken in the second trimester of pregnancy. Receptor source: a female donor with multiple sclerosis, enrolled in a pregnancy study.

As concerns this clone: One junction end disagrees with the germline gene, perhaps due to a read error. This chain connects TRBV7-9 to TRBJ1-2, with D possibly being TRBD1 (6 bases). The CDR3 consists of 12 residues. The germline V gene has CDR1 SEHNR and CDR2 FQNEAQ (reference sequence). CDR3 loop: CASREGDRVVDF. Written as DNA, the CDR3 is TGTGCCAGCAGAGAGGGGGATAGGGTTGTTGACTTC.

In its sample, this clone was seen once. V usage is TRBV7-8 and J usage is TRBJ1-4; D is unclear. The V gene's germline CDR1 is SGHVS and CDR2 FQNEAQ. The CDR3 is 13 residues long. V shed 7 bases and J shed 7 bases, with 13 bases lying between them. CDR3 amino acids: CASTPGRVEKLFF. The CDR3 DNA reads TGTGCCAGCACCCCCGGTCGGGTTGAAAAACTGTTTTTT.

The genes are TRBV27 and TRBJ2-4, with 12 bases matching TRBD2. Trimming removed 5 bases from V and 0 bases from J; junction bases left unmatched: 14. The germline V gene encodes CDR1 MNHEY and CDR2 SMNVEV (reference sequence). The CDR3 is 20 residues long. CDR3 in DNA: TGTGCCAGCAGTCCGATCCTTCTAGCGGGAGGGATACTAGCCAAAAACATTCAGTACTTC. Amino acids: CASSPILLAGGILAKNIQYF.

This clone appeared a single time. The genes are TRBV30 and TRBJ2-1; possibly TRBD2 for D (5 bases). V shed 0 bases and J shed 3 bases, with 21 bases lying between them. CDR3 length: 18 amino acids. Germline V gene sequence: CDR1 GTSNPN, CDR2 SVGIG (reference sequence). CDR3 amino acids: CAWSVPPAVGAVYNEQFF. The CDR3, as DNA: TGTGCCTGGAGTGTACCCCCGGCAGTGGGAGCGGTCTACAATGAGCAGTTCTTC.